The 10 T cell receptor beta chains below come from one sample, sequenced in a study of Graves' ophthalmopathy and Graves' hyperthyroidism listed by TCRdb under 2018. Sequenced using an Illumina HiSeq 2000. TCR beta CDR3 regions were amplified from RNA transcripts for repertoire sequencing. A first-round RT-PCR used HTBI primers with the Qiagen OneStep RT-PCR kit, followed by a second-round multiplex PCR, size selection and purification. TCRdb passed the public sequencing reads through fastp at Q25 and MiXCR, retaining productive beta sequences. Rows with one shared CDR3 protein collapse into an entry with the most common genes and DNA. A total of some 160,000 distinct CDR3 sequences appear in this sample, around two fifths of them only once. The ten largest clones capture about 8.2% of the sample. Specimen: peripheral blood. These receptors were taken from a young man with Graves' ophthalmopathy. Donor details come from another sample of the same person, matched by shared clones.

This clonotype was counted at least ten times. The J gene is TRBJ2-7, the V gene TRBV28; D is tentatively TRBD1 or TRBD2 (6 bases each). The CDR3 consists of 11 residues. Per the germline V gene, CDR1 is MDHEN and CDR2 is SYDVKM. V lost 11 bases and J lost 3, with 11 bases in between. CDR3 residues: CAVGGNYEQYF. In DNA, the CDR3 is TGTGCCGTGGGGGGCAACTACGAGCAGTACTTC.

This clonotype was seen only a few times. The CDR3 DNA reads TGTGCCAGCAGTTCCGCGAGTGGAGGGGAGACCCAGTACTTC. Translated: CASSSASGGETQYF. The gene calls are TRBV6-2 or TRBV6-3 and TRBJ2-5, with D possibly being TRBD2 (6 bases). Germline V gives CDR1 MNHEY, CDR2 SVGEGT. Trimming cost V 4 bases and J 5 bases, with 14 bases left between them. The CDR3 covers 14 residues.

The chain couples TRBV7-2 to TRBJ1-5; D perhaps matches TRBD1 (5 bases). Germline V gives CDR1 SGHTA, CDR2 FQGNSA. The V end lost 0 bases, the J end lost 5 bases, and 20 bases lay between the germline ends. This CDR3 has 18 residues. The CDR3 here is CASSLALGDGPPYQPQHF. The CDR3 DNA sequence: TGTGCCAGCAGCTTAGCGTTGGGGGATGGGCCCCCGTATCAGCCCCAGCATTTT.

V gene TRBV6-5 combines with J gene TRBJ2-7; weak D call: TRBD1 (5 bases). The CDR3 runs to 14 residues. The germline V gene encodes CDR1 MNHEY and CDR2 SVGAGI. Trimming took 2 bases from V and 3 from J, leaving 11 bases between them. DNA for the CDR3: TGTGCCAGCAGTTACAGGGGCGGTTACTACGAGCAGTACTTC. Translation gives CASSYRGGYYEQYF.

Concerning this clonotype itself: A single base separates this from a much larger clone, so it may be a read error. J is TRBJ1-2 and V is TRBV5-8, with a weak D call TRBD1 (5 bases). The CDR3 has 13 amino acids. V lost 4 bases and J lost 4, with 11 bases in between. CDR1 SGHTS and CDR2 YDEGEE come from the germline V gene. The CDR3, as DNA: TGTGCCAGCAGCGCCAAGACAGTCTATGGCTACACCTTC. Translated: CASSAKTVYGYTF.

V gene TRBV6-2 or TRBV6-3 combines with J gene TRBJ2-5; D might be TRBD1 or TRBD2, each matching 5 bases. Germline values: CDR1 MNHEY, CDR2 SVGEGT. Deletions cut 6 bases from V and 0 bases from J, with 14 bases between. The CDR3 has 15 amino acids. In DNA form, the CDR3 reads TGTGCCAGCAGCCGGGACGGAACGTACCAAGAGACCCAGTACTTC. It specifies CASSRDGTYQETQYF.

This clonotype was detected ten times or more. The genes are TRBV27 and TRBJ2-7; D is unclear. The CDR3 spans 14 residues. With 6 bases removed from V and 5 bases from J, the gap between germline ends came to 17 bases. Germline V gene data show CDR1 as MNHEY and CDR2 as SMNVEV (reference sequence). CDR3 sequence (DNA): TGTGCCAGCAGGGCAGCCCCCGGAAGGGACGAGCAGTACTTC. It specifies CASRAAPGRDEQYF.

This clonotype has at least ten counts. The V and J genes are TRBV27 and TRBJ1-1, with a possible D match to TRBD1 (5 bases). This CDR3 spans 13 amino acids. Looked up from germline, CDR1 is MNHEY and CDR2 is SMNVEV (reference sequence). The V end was cut by 4 bases, the J end by 5 bases, with 11 bases between. For the CDR3, the DNA is TGTGCCAGCAGTTATGGGGGTGAGACTGAAGCTTTCTTT. It specifies CASSYGGETEAFF.

This clonotype was observed at least ten times. The V call is TRBV6-5, the J call TRBJ1-1, with D perhaps matching TRBD1 (5 bases). V shed 0 bases and J shed 6 bases, with 14 bases lying between them. CDR3 length equals 15 residues. Germline V lookup: CDR1 MNHEY, CDR2 SVGAGI. The CDR3 loop reads CASSYSMRGAPEAFF. CDR3 nucleotide sequence: TGTGCCAGCAGTTACTCGATGCGGGGCGCCCCTGAAGCTTTCTTT.

This clonotype was recorded many times. The chain has TRBV20-1 and TRBJ1-1, with a possible D match to TRBD1 (5 bases). This CDR3 is built from 14 residues. In germline, CDR1 is DFQATT, CDR2 SNEGSKA (reference sequence). V was trimmed by 3 bases and J by 10 bases, leaving 21 bases between them. CDR3 loop: CSAREVGGTSVAFF. CDR3 sequence (DNA): TGCAGTGCTAGGGAGGTGGGGGGTACGTCGGTAGCTTTCTTT.